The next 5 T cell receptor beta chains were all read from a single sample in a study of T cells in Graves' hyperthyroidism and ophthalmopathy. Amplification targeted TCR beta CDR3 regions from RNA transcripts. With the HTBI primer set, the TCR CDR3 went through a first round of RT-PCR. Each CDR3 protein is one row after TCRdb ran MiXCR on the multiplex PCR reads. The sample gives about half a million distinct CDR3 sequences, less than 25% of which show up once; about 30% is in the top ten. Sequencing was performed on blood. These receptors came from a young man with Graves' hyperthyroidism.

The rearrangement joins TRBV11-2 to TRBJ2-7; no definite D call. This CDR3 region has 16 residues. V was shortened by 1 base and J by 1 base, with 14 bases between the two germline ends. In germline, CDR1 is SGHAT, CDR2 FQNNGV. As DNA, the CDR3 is TGTGCCAGCAGCTTAGGGAGACTTCCCGGATCCTACGAGCAGTACTTC. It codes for CASSLGRLPGSYEQYF.

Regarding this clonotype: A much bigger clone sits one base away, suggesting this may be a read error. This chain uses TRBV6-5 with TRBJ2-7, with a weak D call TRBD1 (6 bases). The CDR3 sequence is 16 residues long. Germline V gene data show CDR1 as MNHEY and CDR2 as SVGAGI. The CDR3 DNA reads TGTGCCAGCAGTTACAATACAGGGTCCCACCCTGGCGAGCAGTGCTTC. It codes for CASSYNTGSHPGEQCF.

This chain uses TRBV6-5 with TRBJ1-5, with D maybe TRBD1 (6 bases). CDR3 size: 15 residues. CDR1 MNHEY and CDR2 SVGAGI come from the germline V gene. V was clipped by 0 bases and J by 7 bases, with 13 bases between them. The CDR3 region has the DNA TGTGCCAGCAGTTACTCAGGGGGGCAAGGACAGCCCCAGCATTTT. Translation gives CASSYSGGQGQPQHF.

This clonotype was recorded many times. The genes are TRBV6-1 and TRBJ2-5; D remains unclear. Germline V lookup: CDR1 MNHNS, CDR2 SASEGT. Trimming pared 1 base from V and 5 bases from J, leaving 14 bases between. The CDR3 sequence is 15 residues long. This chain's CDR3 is CASSEGPRLRETQYF. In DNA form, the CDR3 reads TGTGCCAGCAGTGAAGGTCCCCGCTTGCGGGAGACCCAGTACTTC.

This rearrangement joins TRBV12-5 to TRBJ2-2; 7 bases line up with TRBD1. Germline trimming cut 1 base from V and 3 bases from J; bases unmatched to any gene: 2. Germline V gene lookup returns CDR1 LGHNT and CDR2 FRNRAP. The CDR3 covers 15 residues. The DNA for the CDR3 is TGTGCTAGTGGTTTGGGGACAGGATACACCGGGGAGCTGTTTTTT. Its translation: CASGLGTGYTGELFF.